This T cell receptor beta chain is from a study of cytomegalovirus exposure and HLA in healthy donors. 13 Jbeta primers and 60 Vbeta primers were used for the PCR. Generated by immunoSEQ multiplex PCR, the TCRdb table keeps only in-frame clones and is missing some. Of tens of thousands of clones listed, roughly 71% are singletons. This clone appeared a single time. Its antigen is not identified. Study conclusions and caveats: After further analysis at a later stage, 15,000 to 20,000 TCR beta sequences were associated with HLA alleles at 0.05 false discovery rate.

Germline lookup yields CDR1 MNHNS and CDR2 SASEGT. Unmatched junction bases numbered 9, after V lost 2 bases and J lost 5 bases. CDR3 length: 16 amino acids. The material sequenced was PBMCs. The sequence derives from a man aged 70 or older in good health and CMV-seronegative. This chain connects TRBV6-1 to TRBJ2-7, with TRBD1 matching over 10 bases. The DNA of the CDR3 is TGTGCCAGCAGTGAACGGGACAGGGGCGGCCCTAACGAGCAGTACTTC. This sequence encodes CASSERDRGGPNEQYF.